This is a list of T cell receptor beta chains from one sample in a study of shared clonotypes between healthy human individuals. Profiling relied on immunoSEQ multiplex PCR, and the TCRdb table lists in-frame clones only, not all of them. The table has fewer than 1.4 million clones, around 82% seen once. Sequences were obtained from memory CD4+ T cells from PBMCs. The receptors here all came from a man aged 18 to 35 in good health. Some clones in this sample may be carry-over from other donors' samples. CDR3s include the opening cysteine and the closing phenylalanine or tryptophan. D genes are given only for firm matches. Size is omitted from some rows. Given values are once, few, many or a class for expanded clones.

d_gene	v_gene	abundance	j_gene	len	CDR3nt	CDR3aa
-	TRBV6-5	-	TRBJ1-1	14	TGTGCCATTCTTCCGGGGGGGGCAGGCACTGAAGCTTTCTTT	CAILPGGAGTEAFF
-	TRBV5-1	-	TRBJ2-7	15	TGCGCCAGCAGCTTTTCTGGGGACGCAAATTACGAGCAGTACTTC	CASSFSGDANYEQYF
-	TRBV6-6	once	TRBJ1-1	14	TGTGCCAGCAGTTACAGGCAGGGGAACACTGAAGCTTTCTTT	CASSYRQGNTEAFF
TRBD1	TRBV4-1	-	TRBJ1-3	16	TGCGCCAGCAGCCAAGGGGGACAGTTCTCTGGAAACACCATATATTTT	CASSQGGQFSGNTIYF
TRBD1	TRBV20-1	once	TRBJ1-2	11	TGCAGTACGTTCAGGGGGGATGGCTACACCTTC	CSTFRGDGYTF
-	TRBV6-6	-	TRBJ1-1	14	TGTGCCAGTCCTAGTAACGGCGAACGCACTGAAGCTTTCTTT	CASPSNGERTEAFF
-	TRBV5-4	-	TRBJ2-3	17	TGTGCCAGCAGCTTGGATTTGTCCGGGGCAAACACAGATACGCAGTATTTT	CASSLDLSGANTDTQYF
-	TRBV6-5	-	TRBJ1-3	16	TGTGCCAGCAGTTACTCGGGCGGAGGTCGTGGAAACACCATATATTTT	CASSYSGGGRGNTIYF
-	TRBV28	many	TRBJ2-5	14	TGTGCCAGCAGTCGCCTTAAATTTGTAGAGACCCAGTACTTC	CASSRLKFVETQYF
TRBD1	TRBV18	-	TRBJ2-2	14	TGTGCCAGCTCACCAGGGACAGGGGCCGGGGAGCTGTTTTTT	CASSPGTGAGELFF
-	TRBV7-9	once	TRBJ2-7	13	TGTGCCAGCAGCCCCCAGGGAAGCGGAGAGCAGTACTTC	CASSPQGSGEQYF
-	TRBV5-1	-	TRBJ2-5	13	TGCGCCAGCAGCTTGGAACAGCAGGGGACCCAGTACTTC	CASSLEQQGTQYF
-	TRBV6-6	-	TRBJ1-5	12	TGTGCCAGCAAATATAGCAATCAGCCCCAGCATTTT	CASKYSNQPQHF
TRBD1	TRBV6-5	-	TRBJ2-5	15	TGTGCCAGCAGGCCCGGGACAGGGGGGAAGGAGACCCAGTACTTC	CASRPGTGGKETQYF
-	TRBV11-2	-	TRBJ1-4	16	TGTGCCAGCAGCCGGGACACCTCGGCAACTAATGAAAAACTGTTTTTT	CASSRDTSATNEKLFF
TRBD1	TRBV7-3	-	TRBJ1-2	14	TGTGCCAGCAGCCCAGGACAGGCGAACTATGGCTACACCTTC	CASSPGQANYGYTF
TRBD1	TRBV19	few	TRBJ2-6	14	TGTGCCAGCACAGGGGCCACTGGGGCCAACGTCCTGACTTTC	CASTGATGANVLTF
TRBD1	TRBV7-9	-	TRBJ1-1	14	TGTGCCAGCAGCTTAGAGGCCCAGGGGGCTGAAGCTTTCTTT	CASSLEAQGAEAFF
TRBD2	TRBV7-6	-	TRBJ2-7	16	TGTGCCAGCAGCTTAACCCAAGCCGGGGCGGGGGGGAAAAAGTACTTC	CASSLTQAGAGGKKYF
-	TRBV2	-	TRBJ2-3	15	TGTGCCAGCAGTGCCGGTCAGGGCGAGTCAGATACGCAGTATTTT	CASSAGQGESDTQYF
TRBD2	TRBV28	-	TRBJ2-7	21	TGTGCCAGCAGATCGGGGGGGCCGGAGACTTCGAGGGCGGGAGGGCACTACGAGCAGTACTTC	CASRSGGPETSRAGGHYEQYF
-	TRBV6-5	-	TRBJ1-1	16	TGTGCCAGCAGTTACCAAAGTCCGGGAGGGAGGGGTGAAGCTTTCTTT	CASSYQSPGGRGEAFF
-	TRBV5-5	-	TRBJ1-5	17	TGTGCCAGCAGCTCTCACGGCTCCGGGATTAGCAATCAGCCCCAGCATTTT	CASSSHGSGISNQPQHF
-	TRBV4-1	-	TRBJ2-6	14	TGCGCCAGCAGCCCTAAGGTTGGGGCCAACGTCCTGACTTTC	CASSPKVGANVLTF
-	TRBV7-9	few	TRBJ2-5	16	TGTGCCAGCAGCCTACAGGTGGCCGGCCCTAGAGAGACCCAGTACTTC	CASSLQVAGPRETQYF
TRBD2	TRBV5-1	-	TRBJ2-3	15	TGCGCCAGCAGCTTGCCTAGCGGGATCGGAGATACGCAGTATTTT	CASSLPSGIGDTQYF
-	TRBV5-8	-	TRBJ1-3	17	TGTGCCAGCAGCTTAGACGTGACGGCAAACTCTGGAAACACCATATATTTT	CASSLDVTANSGNTIYF
-	TRBV5-1	-	TRBJ2-7	14	TGCGCCAGCAGCTTGGAGTCGGGGGTAGGCGAGCAGTACTTC	CASSLESGVGEQYF
TRBD1	TRBV5-4	-	TRBJ1-2	14	TGTGCCAGCAGCTTGCCAGGGGGGAACTATGGCTACACCTTC	CASSLPGGNYGYTF
-	TRBV6-5	-	TRBJ1-1	15	TGTGCCAGCATGATGTATCCGGGATTGAACACTGAAGCTTTCTTT	CASMMYPGLNTEAFF
TRBD1	TRBV19	few	TRBJ2-2	15	TGTGCCAGTAGACGGGACAGGGGAAACACCGGGGAGCTGTTTTTT	CASRRDRGNTGELFF
TRBD2	TRBV28	many	TRBJ2-3	18	TGTGCCAGCAGTTTGAGGACTAGCGGAAGATCTAGCACAGATACGCAGTATTTT	CASSLRTSGRSSTDTQYF
TRBD1	TRBV28	-	TRBJ1-4	16	TGTGCCAGCAGTCCCTATCCGGGACAGGATAATGAAAAACTGTTTTTT	CASSPYPGQDNEKLFF
-	TRBV10-3	many	TRBJ1-2	14	TGTGCCATCACCGAGGGGGGGTACGCCTATGGCTACACCTTC	CAITEGGYAYGYTF
-	TRBV2	-	TRBJ2-7	14	TGTGCCAGCAGCCCCTACCTTCTTAGCGGCGAGCAGTACTTC	CASSPYLLSGEQYF
TRBD1	TRBV18	-	TRBJ1-1	16	TGTGCCAGCTCACCACCGACAGGGGCCAGGAACACTGAAGCTTTCTTT	CASSPPTGARNTEAFF
-	TRBV5-4	-	TRBJ2-7	14	TGTGCCAGCAGCGCACAGAGACTGCCCTACGAGCAGTACTTC	CASSAQRLPYEQYF
-	TRBV5-1	-	TRBJ2-2	14	TGCGCCAGCAGCTTAGGAGGGAATACCGGGGAGCTGTTTTTT	CASSLGGNTGELFF
-	TRBV11-2	-	TRBJ2-7	16	TGTGCCAGCAGCTTCTATCCTGGCGACAGAGCCTACGAGCAGTACTTC	CASSFYPGDRAYEQYF
-	TRBV7-7	-	TRBJ1-1	16	TGTGCCAGCAGCCCCCTCGCACAGGGTCGGAACACTGAAGCTTTCTTT	CASSPLAQGRNTEAFF